The 24 T cell receptor beta chains below come from one sample, sequenced in a study of blood T cells in healthy people across ages. A second PCR of about 6 to 11 cycles used a sample-barcoded 5' primer and a J-beta primer mix. Using its own MiXCR run on the 5' RACE reads, TCRdb lists one record per CDR3 protein. The sample lists fewer than 750,000 distinct CDR3 sequences; 40% to 50% were seen once. Input material: blood. The receptors derive from a man older than 75 in good health.

In DNA form, the CDR3 reads TGCGCCAGCAGCCAAGGACAGATAGACCTCTATGGCTACACCTTC. Amino acids: CASSQGQIDLYGYTF. J is TRBJ1-2 and V is TRBV4-3; perhaps TRBD1 as D (5 bases). The CDR3 consists of 15 residues. The V gene lost 1 base and the J gene lost 4 bases, with 13 bases spanning the gap. CDR1 LGHNA and CDR2 YSLEER come from the germline V gene.

This chain connects TRBV11-2 to TRBJ2-1; TRBD2 aligns across 7 bases. The CDR3 has 16 amino acids. Looked up from germline, CDR1 is SGHAT and CDR2 is FQNNGV. V lost 6 bases and J lost 0; bases outside the gene matches: 8. The CDR3 DNA reads as TGTGCCAGCAGACCCCCTGGCGGGAGCTCCTACAATGAGCAGTTCTTC. Translation: CASRPPGGSSYNEQFF.

V is TRBV20-1 and J is TRBJ2-4, with 9 nucleotides matching TRBD1. The DNA end favors TRBJ2-7, so the J call may be wrong. The germline V gene has CDR1 DFQATT and CDR2 SNEGSKA (reference sequence). This CDR3 is 14 amino acids long. CDR3 residues: CSASRDRAPYEQYF. DNA of the CDR3: TGCAGTGCGAGCCGGGACAGGGCCCCCTACGAGCAGTACTTC.

The CDR3: CASRGTSGSLTGELFF. In DNA form, the CDR3 reads TGTGCCAGCAGAGGGACTAGCGGGAGTCTCACCGGGGAGCTGTTTTTT. This chain connects TRBV18 to TRBJ2-2; 14 bases match TRBD2. V dropped 8 bases and J dropped 4; count of bases not matched to a gene: 6. The CDR3 spans 16 residues. Germline loops: CDR1 KGHSH, CDR2 LQKENI.

The table lists this clonotype with a few counts. The V and J genes are TRBV28 and TRBJ2-7; perhaps D is TRBD1 or TRBD2 (6 bases each). The germline CDR1 and CDR2 sequences are MDHEN and SYDVKM. V was clipped by 3 bases and J by 5 bases, with 14 bases between them. The CDR3 runs to 14 residues. In DNA, the CDR3 is TGTGCCAGCAGTTTTGGAGGGCAGGGGAACGAGCAGTACTTC. Translating it yields CASSFGGQGNEQYF.

This clonotype was detected a few times. V is TRBV11-2 and J is TRBJ2-3; 10 nucleotides match TRBD2. Germline V CDR1 and CDR2: SGHAT, FQNNGV. The CDR3 length is 18 residues. The V gene end was trimmed by 5 bases and the J gene end by 0 bases; junction bases not matched to a gene: 11. The CDR3 DNA follows: TGTGCCAGCAGCCATACGCCGGGACTAGCGTATAGCACAGATACGCAGTATTTT. This codes for CASSHTPGLAYSTDTQYF.

In its sample, this clonotype was seen a few times. This may be a read error, as it is one base from a much larger clone. The chain is built from TRBV10-3 and TRBJ1-6; D call uncertain. This CDR3 is built from 13 residues. Germline values: CDR1 ENHRY, CDR2 SYGVKD. In nucleotides, the CDR3 is TGTGCCATCAAGGACTCTCTTAATTCACCCCCCCACTTT. Translation: CAIKDSLNSPPHF.

There are a few counts of this clonotype. The rearrangement joins TRBV20-1 to TRBJ2-6, with 7 bases aligning to TRBD2. The CDR3 length is 15 residues. V shed 2 bases and J 2 bases; nucleotides not matched to a gene: 3. Germline lookup yields CDR1 DFQATT and CDR2 SNEGSKA (reference sequence). The CDR3 bases are TGCAGTGCTAGACCGGCGGGGGCTGGGGCCAACGTCCTGACTTTC. It encodes CSARPAGAGANVLTF.

The V gene is TRBV7-2, the J gene TRBJ2-3; tentatively, D is TRBD1 (6 bases). The V end lost 6 bases, the J end lost 3 bases, and 13 bases lay between the germline ends. The CDR3 consists of 14 residues. CDR1 and CDR2 from the germline V gene are SGHTA and FQGNSA. Written as DNA, the CDR3 is TGTGCCAGCAGGAAGGGGGTACGAACAGATACGCAGTATTTT. Translated: CASRKGVRTDTQYF.

The V call is TRBV7-6, the J call TRBJ2-1; the D gene is possibly TRBD2 (6 bases). The CDR3 contains 14 residues. From germline, CDR1 is SGHVS and CDR2 FNYEAQ. V shed 5 bases and J shed 5 bases, with 13 bases lying between them. CDR3 DNA: TGTGCCAGCAGCCAAGGAGGGCCCAACAATGAGCAGTTCTTC. It yields the protein CASSQGGPNNEQFF.

DNA of the CDR3: TGTGCCAGCAGTTACTCCAGACTAGCGGGGGGGAAGGATGAGCAGTTCTTC. Translation: CASSYSRLAGGKDEQFF. The V call is TRBV6-2 or TRBV6-3, the J call TRBJ2-1; TRBD2 matches 14 bases. Per the germline V gene, CDR1 is MNHEY and CDR2 is SVGEGT. With 0 bases clipped from V and 8 bases from J, the junction kept 6 bases outside the gene matches. The CDR3 is 17 residues long.

The chain is built from TRBV20-1 and TRBJ2-4, with a tentative D call TRBD2 (6 bases). Gene TRBJ2-7 matches the end of the DNA better, so the J call may be wrong. The CDR3 runs to 14 residues. CDR1 and CDR2 (germline): DFQATT, SNEGSKA (reference sequence). As DNA, the CDR3 is TGCAGTGCTAGAGATCCTCGCGGGACCTACGAGCAGTACTTC. Its protein is CSARDPRGTYEQYF.

This rearrangement joins TRBV18 to TRBJ1-1; 7 positions match TRBD1. Germline loops: CDR1 KGHSH, CDR2 LQKENI. The CDR3 covers 14 residues. V trimming: 2 bases; J trimming: 4 bases; junction bases outside the gene matches: 4. In DNA, the CDR3 is TGTGCCAGCTCACCAGCAGGGGGATTCACTGAAGCTTTCTTT. Translation gives CASSPAGGFTEAFF.

The rearrangement links TRBV2 to TRBJ2-3; maybe TRBD1 (6 bases). Germline CDR1 and CDR2: SNHLY and FYNNEI. Trimming took off 2 bases at V and 4 bases at J, with 10 bases between the two ends. This CDR3 has 14 amino acids. In nucleotides, the CDR3 is TGTGCCAGCAGTGAATGGGGGCCGGCAGATACGCAGTATTTT. Translated, it gives CASSEWGPADTQYF.

This clonotype was counted between two and nine times. CDR3 DNA sequence: TGTGCCAGCACCATGTACAGGGATCTCACAGATACGCAGTATTTT. Amino acid sequence: CASTMYRDLTDTQYF. The chain links TRBV6-6 to TRBJ2-3; maybe TRBD1 (6 bases). Germline CDR1 is MNHNY and CDR2 is SVGAGI (reference sequence). Trimming left V 7 bases short and J 2 bases short, with 16 bases between. The CDR3 is 15 residues long.

Concerning this clonotype: Being one base from a much bigger clone, this may be a read error. This chain connects TRBV20-1 to TRBJ2-1; 7 bases line up with TRBD2. CDR3 size: 13 residues. Germline lookup yields CDR1 DFQATT and CDR2 SNEGSKA (reference sequence). The CDR3 here is CGARERGYNEQFF. The CDR3 DNA reads as TGCGGTGCTAGGGAGCGGGGATACAATGAGCAGTTCTTC.

This clonotype was counted only a few times. A single base separates this from a much larger clone, so it may be a read error. V and J are TRBV6-6 and TRBJ2-6, with D unclear. V was pared by 2 bases and J by 2 bases, with 7 bases between. CDR1 and CDR2 (germline): MNHNY, SVGAGI (reference sequence). This CDR3 region has 15 residues. The CDR3 DNA sequence: TGTGCCAGCAGTTACGCCCCGGCTGGGGCCAACGTCCTGACTTTC. Protein product: CASSYAPAGANVLTF.

Worth noting for this clonotype: The germline gene is not matched at one end of the junction; a read error may be the cause. V and J are TRBV6-5 and TRBJ1-1; weak D call: TRBD1 (6 bases). In germline, CDR1 is MNHEY, CDR2 SVGAGI. The length of the CDR3 is 16 residues. CDR3 DNA: TGTGCCAGCAGTTACGAGTTGGTGAGGGGGGACACTGTAGCTTTCTTT. Its protein is CASSYELVRGDTVAFF.

The chain links TRBV6-1 to TRBJ2-1, with TRBD2 identical over 9 bases. There are 19 residues in the CDR3. Germline CDR1 is MNHNS and CDR2 is SASEGT. J lost 5 bases, V lost 6 bases, and 20 bases had no gene match. CDR3 residues: CASSPLPRGRALPNNEQFF. CDR3 DNA: TGTGCCAGCAGCCCTCTTCCGCGCGGGAGGGCCCTCCCTAACAATGAGCAGTTCTTC.

This clonotype has just a few counts. This chain joins TRBV28 and TRBJ2-1; TRBD2 is a possible D gene (6 bases). Trimming pared 6 bases from V and 0 bases from J, leaving 12 bases between. Germline CDR1 is MDHEN and CDR2 is SYDVKM. CDR3 length equals 15 residues. The CDR3 region has the DNA TGTGCCAGCAGCGAAAGGACTAACTCCTACAATGAGCAGTTCTTC. Amino acids: CASSERTNSYNEQFF.

The chain uses TRBV6-1 and TRBJ1-2; D is undetermined. Trimming shortened V by 4 bases and J by 7 bases, and 16 bases separated the two germline ends. This CDR3 spans 14 amino acids. Germline values: CDR1 MNHNS, CDR2 SASEGT. Here the CDR3 DNA reads TGTGCCAGCAGTGCCATTACTCTATCCGGTGGCTACACCTTC. Its translation: CASSAITLSGGYTF.

For the CDR3, the DNA is TGTGCCAGCAGCGTAGGTCTGGCCTTCTCTGGAAACACCATATATTTT. As protein: CASSVGLAFSGNTIYF. The V call is TRBV9, the J call TRBJ1-3; D gene unclear. V gave up 0 bases and J gave up 0 bases, with 10 bases separating them. This CDR3 has 16 residues. The germline CDR1 and CDR2 sequences are SGDLS and YYNGEE. Variable domain in full (rest from reference TRBV9 and TRBJ1-3): DSGVTQTPKHLITATGQRVTLRCSPRSGDLSVYWYQQSLDQGLQFLIQYYNGEERAKGNILERFSAQQFPDLHSELNLSSLELGDSALYFCASSVGLAFSGNTIYFGEGSWLTVV.

This chain uses TRBV5-1 with TRBJ2-3; 12 nucleotides agree with TRBD2. Unmatched junction bases numbered 4, after V lost 4 bases and J lost 1 base. The germline CDR1 and CDR2 sequences are SGHRS and YFSETQ. The CDR3 loop spans 16 amino acids. For the CDR3, the DNA is TGCGCCAGCAGCACGACTAGCGGGGGAGGCACAGATACGCAGTATTTT. This encodes CASSTTSGGGTDTQYF. The complete variable domain, with remaining parts taken from reference TRBV5-1 and TRBJ2-3, reads KAGVTQTPRYLIKTRGQQVTLSCSPISGHRSVSWYQQTPGQGLQFLFEYFSETQRNKGNFPGRFSGRQFSNSRSEMNVSTLELGDSALYLCASSTTSGGGTDTQYFGPGTRLTVL.

The chain recombines TRBV5-1 with TRBJ1-4, with 8 nucleotides matching TRBD1. V was pared by 4 bases and J by 8 bases, with 10 bases of the junction left unmatched. This CDR3 is 15 amino acids long. The V gene's germline CDR1 is SGHRS and CDR2 YFSETQ. The DNA for the CDR3 is TGCGCCAGCAGCCCTCAGGGGGCACCGGGGGAAAAACTGTTTTTT. Protein: CASSPQGAPGEKLFF.